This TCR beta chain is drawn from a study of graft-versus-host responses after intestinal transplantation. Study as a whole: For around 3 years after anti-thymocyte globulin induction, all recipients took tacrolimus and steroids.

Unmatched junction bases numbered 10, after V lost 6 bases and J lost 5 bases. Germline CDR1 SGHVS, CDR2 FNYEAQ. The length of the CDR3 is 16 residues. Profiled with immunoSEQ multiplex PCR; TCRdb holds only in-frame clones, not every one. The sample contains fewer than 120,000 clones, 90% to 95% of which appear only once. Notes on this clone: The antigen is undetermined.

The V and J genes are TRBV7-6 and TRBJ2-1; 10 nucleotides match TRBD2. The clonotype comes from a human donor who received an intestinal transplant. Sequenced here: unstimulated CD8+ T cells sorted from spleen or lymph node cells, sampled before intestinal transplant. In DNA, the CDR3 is TGTGCCAGCAGAGGAGGGGCTAGCGGGAGTAACAATGAGCAGTTCTTC. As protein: CASRGGASGSNNEQFF.